This passage covers 8 T cell receptor beta chains from one sample sequenced in a study of Tregs in tolerant kidney transplant recipients (dated by TCRdb to the late 2010s). Libraries were built with the immunoSEQ multiplex PCR assay. Held by TCRdb, this immuneACCESS table contains in-frame sequences only and omits some clones. Under half of the omission traces to an unresolved V gene where checked; the cause of the rest is unknown. Across this sample there are 85,000 to 95,000 clones, with around nine tenths seen only once. Roughly 5% of the sample rests with the top ten. Sequencing input: CD8+ T cells from blood. The receptors originated from a human donor in good health.

With respect to this clone: Other nucleotide sequences from this sample produce the same CDR3. V and J are TRBV19 and TRBJ1-4; tentatively, D is TRBD1 (5 bases). The CDR3 consists of 15 residues. The V and J ends lost 4 bases and 0 bases respectively, with 9 bases between them. Germline CDR1 LNHDA, CDR2 SQIVND (reference sequence). This chain's CDR3 is CASSTGTATNEKLFF. The CDR3 DNA sequence: TGTGCCAGTAGTACAGGGACTGCAACTAATGAAAAACTGTTTTTT.

The V call is TRBV7-9, the J call TRBJ2-1, with 8 positions matching TRBD2. This CDR3 spans 15 amino acids. Germline CDR1 SEHNR, CDR2 FQNEAQ (reference sequence). The V gene end was trimmed by 2 bases and the J gene end by 1 base; junction bases not matched to a gene: 1. In DNA form, the CDR3 reads TGTGCCAGCAGCTTACTAGCGGGTTCCTACAATGAGCAGTTCTTC. Translation: CASSLLAGSYNEQFF.

The V call is TRBV25-1, the J call TRBJ1-2, with D maybe TRBD1 (6 bases). The V end was cut by 2 bases, the J end by 7 bases, with 17 bases between. The CDR3 contains 15 residues. The V gene's germline CDR1 is MGHDK and CDR2 SYGVNS. Here the CDR3 DNA reads TGTGCCAGCAGTGAACATGGTGGGGGGGCCGGTGGCTACACCTTC. Translated: CASSEHGGGAGGYTF.

The chain recombines TRBV2 with TRBJ2-1, with 11 bases that match TRBD2. This CDR3 is 16 amino acids long. Germline-derived CDR1 and CDR2 are SNHLY and FYNNEI. The ends lost 6 bases at V and 0 bases at J; junction bases unmatched: 4. CDR3 coding DNA: TGTGCCAGCAGACCTAGCGGGGGGTACTCCTACAATGAGCAGTTCTTC. Amino acids: CASRPSGGYSYNEQFF. The variable domain in full, completed from reference TRBV2 and TRBJ2-1, reads EPEVTQTPSHQVTQMGQEVILRCVPISNHLYFYWYRQILGQKVEFLVSFYNNEISEKSEIFDDQFSVERPDGSNFTLKIRSTKLEDSAMYFCASRPSGGYSYNEQFFGPGTRLTVL.

This clone was recorded only once. The gene calls are TRBV7-2 and TRBJ2-5; D might be TRBD1 (6 bases). This CDR3 region has 14 residues. CDR1 SGHTA and CDR2 FQGNSA come from the germline V gene. V gave up 6 bases and J gave up 0 bases, with 11 bases separating them. The CDR3 DNA reads TGTGCCAGCAGGAGACAGGAGTACCAAGAGACCCAGTACTTC. Its protein product is CASRRQEYQETQYF. The full variable domain, rest sourced from reference TRBV7-2 and TRBJ2-5, is GAGVSQSPSNKVTEKGKDVELRCDPISGHTALYWYRQSLGQGLEFLIYFQGNSAPDKSGLPSDRFSAERTGGSVSTLTIQRTQQEDSAVYLCASRRQEYQETQYFGPGTRLLVL.

A remark on this clone: Other DNA sequences in this sample translate to the same CDR3. The rearrangement links TRBV6-1 to TRBJ1-1; D gene ambiguous. The germline V and J ends were trimmed by 6 bases and 5 bases, with 4 bases remaining between them. This CDR3 is built from 10 residues. Germline V gene data show CDR1 as MNHNS and CDR2 as SASEGT. Here the CDR3 DNA reads TGTGCCAGCAGAGGGACTGAAGCTTTCTTT. Its translation is CASRGTEAFF.

This clone appeared a single time. This chain joins TRBV11-2 and TRBJ2-7; no clear D. V was pared by 4 bases and J by 3 bases, with 7 bases between. The CDR3 is 12 amino acids. Germline V CDR1 and CDR2: SGHAT, FQNNGV. DNA for the CDR3: TGTGCCAGCAGCTCGGACGGCTACGAGCAGTACTTC. Protein sequence: CASSSDGYEQYF.

This chain connects TRBV7-9 to TRBJ1-2, with D perhaps TRBD1 (6 bases). This CDR3 is 12 amino acids long. The V end was cut by 11 bases, the J end by 6 bases, with 16 bases between. Germline V gene sequence: CDR1 SEHNR, CDR2 FQNEAQ (reference sequence). The DNA for the CDR3 is TGTGCCGCCTGGCCGGGGGGCCATGGCTACACCTTC. Translating gives CAAWPGGHGYTF.